Each of the 10 T cell receptor beta chains below was sequenced from the same sample in a study of blood T cell repertoires in COVID-19. Profiled with immunoSEQ multiplex PCR; TCRdb holds only in-frame clones, not every one. Of approximately 240,000 clones in the sample, about 90% were seen once. Sequencing was performed on PBMCs or T cells enriched from blood (not recorded which). These receptor sequences come from a woman aged 45-65 years in a cohort exposed to, infected with or recovered from COVID-19 (not recorded which).

The chain employs TRBV9 and TRBJ2-1; 8 bases line up with TRBD2. This CDR3 is built from 16 residues. V lost 0 bases and J lost 5; bases outside the gene matches: 7. Germline-derived CDR1 and CDR2 are SGDLS and YYNGEE. The CDR3 sequence is CASSVGGLAGNNEQFF. In DNA, the CDR3 is TGTGCCAGCAGCGTAGGGGGGCTAGCGGGTAACAATGAGCAGTTCTTC.

This CDR3 is CASSPRDREAGEAFF. CDR3 bases: TGTGCCAGCAGCCCCCGGGACAGGGAGGCTGGTGAAGCTTTCTTT. The V and J genes are TRBV6-5 and TRBJ1-1; 9 positions match TRBD1. From germline, CDR1 is MNHEY and CDR2 SVGAGI. Trimming removed 6 bases from V and 7 bases from J; junction bases left unmatched: 12. The CDR3 is 15 residues long.

V usage is TRBV28 and J usage is TRBJ1-5; D is perhaps TRBD1 (6 bases). CDR1 and CDR2 from the germline V gene are MDHEN and SYDVKM. This CDR3 has 12 amino acids. The germline V and J ends were trimmed by 8 bases and 11 bases, with 16 bases remaining between them. The CDR3: CASEGGARSQHF. The CDR3 DNA reads TGTGCCAGCGAAGGGGGGGCAAGGTCCCAGCATTTT. The full variable domain, its missing parts supplied by reference TRBV28 and TRBJ1-5, is DVKVTQSSRYLVKRTGEKVFLECVQDMDHENMFWYRQDPGLGLRLIYFSYDVKMKEKGDIPEGYSVSREKKERFSLILESASTNQTSMYLCASEGGARSQHFGDGTRLSIL.

The chain uses TRBV5-8 and TRBJ2-5, with 8 bases lining up with TRBD1. Germline V gene sequence: CDR1 SGHTS, CDR2 YDEGEE. This CDR3 is built from 14 residues. The junction had 5 bases not matched to a gene; V was cut back by 5 bases and J by 2 bases. The CDR3 nucleotides are TGTGCCAGCAGTTTCGGACAGGGACAAGAGACCCAGTACTTC. Translated, it gives CASSFGQGQETQYF.

The chain carries TRBV23-1 and TRBJ1-5; the D gene is possibly TRBD1 (6 bases). TRBV23-1 is an ORF, and what it does is uncertain. Trimming pared 7 bases from V and 4 bases from J, leaving 11 bases between. The CDR3 extends over 13 amino acids. CDR3 protein: CASNATGNQPQHF. CDR3 nucleotides: TGCGCCAGCAACGCGACAGGAAATCAGCCCCAGCATTTT.

This sequence joins TRBV27 and TRBJ1-6; no reliable D call. CDR1 and CDR2 from the germline V gene are MNHEY and SMNVEV (reference sequence). The CDR3 is 13 residues long. V lost 2 bases to trimming and J lost 8 bases, with 7 bases between them. For the CDR3, the DNA is TGTGCCAGCAGTTTAGACATCTATTCACCCCTCCACTTT. This sequence encodes CASSLDIYSPLHF.

The chain carries TRBV11-2 and TRBJ2-4; D perhaps matches TRBD2 (5 bases). The V gene lost 5 bases and the J gene lost 2 bases, with 13 bases spanning the gap. The CDR3 has 15 residues. Germline CDR1 SGHAT, CDR2 FQNNGV. CDR3 sequence (DNA): TGTGCCAGCAGCGCGTACGGGGTCACCAAAAACATTCAGTACTTC. Its protein is CASSAYGVTKNIQYF.

The rearrangement joins TRBV5-4 to TRBJ1-2; 7 bases align to TRBD1. V was pared by 4 bases and J by 2 bases, with 8 bases of the junction left unmatched. CDR3 size: 15 residues. In germline, CDR1 is SGHNT, CDR2 YYREEE (reference sequence). As DNA, the CDR3 is TGTGCCAGCAGCCTGGAAATGGACAGGAACTATGGCTACACCTTC. Translating gives CASSLEMDRNYGYTF.

This clone is medium-sized (0.01 to 0.1%) within its sample. This chain joins TRBV10-3 and TRBJ2-5; TRBD2 matches at 12 bases. Germline V CDR1 and CDR2: ENHRY, SYGVKD. The CDR3 spans 15 residues. V lost 5 bases and J lost 5; bases outside the gene matches: 6. DNA for the CDR3: TGTGCCATCAGTCCTAGCGGGGGGGCCAGTGAGACCCAGTACTTC. Protein: CAISPSGGASETQYF.

The chain joins TRBV5-6 to TRBJ1-1, with unresolved D. The CDR3 spans 16 residues. Germline V CDR1 and CDR2: SGHDT, YYEEEE. V lost 0 bases to trimming and J lost 2 bases, with 14 bases between them. CDR3 region: CASSLGGGSRNTEAFF. The DNA of the CDR3 is TGTGCCAGCAGCTTGGGGGGAGGTTCTCGTAACACTGAAGCTTTCTTT.